In its sample, the clone carrying this T cell receptor beta chain was seen once. What it recognizes is unknown. The V gene's germline CDR1 is SGDLS and CDR2 YYNGEE. The CDR3 length is 15 residues. V lost 2 bases, J lost 4 bases, and 7 bases stayed unmatched. The data were taken from a study of regulatory and conventional T cells in RAG deficiency. General study findings and limits: Patient subsets had shorter CDR3s; Omenn Treg-Tconv overlap exceeded 80%. In Omenn syndrome, sorted "Tregs" may be peripherally activated cells. RAG-deficient patients showed markedly lower Shannon entropy and higher Simpson indices than control T-cell subsets.

Regulatory T cells were sorted from blood as CD4+ CD25-high CD127-low cells. The table came from immunoSEQ multiplex PCR; TCRdb's copy has only in-frame clones and leaves some out. The sample records roughly 20,000 clones, roughly 87% being singletons. These same data were also listed under a study on regulatory T cells. From that report: Primers: 52 TRBV forward and 13 TRBJ reverse. In patients, unique TRB V-J pairs were restricted and V/J usage skewed, especially in Tregs.

Sequenced input: Tregs sorted from blood. This clonotype was obtained from a human donor in good health. The rearrangement uses TRBV9 and TRBJ2-5; TRBD1 agrees at 8 bases. The CDR3 DNA reads TGTGCCAGCAGCGTGACAGGGGTGAGGAGAGAGACCCAGTACTTC. Amino acid sequence: CASSVTGVRRETQYF.